This T cell receptor (beta chain) was identified during a study of cytomegalovirus exposure and HLA in healthy donors (dated by TCRdb to between 2016 and 2019). About the investigation overall: The 500 to 700 repertoires of the first cohort and the approximately 130 validation repertoires were produced on the same platform, according to a later analysis. The study was designed to test whether signatures of past pathogen exposure could be identified by cataloging public T cell receptors. To predict cytomegalovirus infection status, the study brought together high-throughput TCR immunosequencing, statistical association of individual TCRs with disease status, and machine learning. A separate validation cohort of some 130 different subjects was used in addition to the approximately 700-subject first cohort. Here is what the overall study found, with its caveats: The study listed 150 to 200 TCR beta chains as associated with cytomegalovirus. The authors suggested that the approach could potentially be generalized to other disease states and immunological phenotypes. Of the cluster scores, about 94% were above 0 in a later analysis, which found that TCRs clustered in the first cohort also tended to co-occur in the approximately 130 validation repertoires. The classifier was reported to diagnose cytomegalovirus status with high specificity and sensitivity in both the original cohort and the validation cohort. In vitro tests confirmed that a few of the cytomegalovirus-associated TCR beta chains recognize cytomegalovirus antigens. A later analysis had no HLA typing for the validation cohort, so co-occurrence there was scored across all 120 repertoires. While some public TCRs were present in many individuals, most TCR sequences turned up only very rarely across donors.

The library was built by means of the immunoSEQ multiplex PCR assay. The authors' pipeline ran thus. A statistical classification framework was developed to diagnose cytomegalovirus status using the catalog of TCR beta chain sequences. Entries here come from immuneACCESS through TCRdb and include only in-frame sequences with V and J called. Some clones fail to appear in such tables; in the studies checked, an unresolved V gene covers under half of the shortfall, and the cause of the remainder is unknown. V and J calls and clone size are as listed in that table; D and trimming were resolved from the DNA. The sample table lists fewer than 250,000 clones, around nine tenths of them with a count of one. The ten largest clonotypes hold roughly 2.5% of the sample. About this clone: There is no known antigen for this receptor. Base quality data are lacking; no much larger clone is found one base away.

Donors formed part of the validation cohort, which comprised 120 subjects and was distinct from the first cohort of 666 subjects. Sequencing input: PBMCs. The clonotype was recovered from a man younger than 35 in good health and CMV-seronegative.

The CDR3 sequence is CAIISGLSYEQYF. The bases are TGTGCCATTATTAGCGGGCTTAGCTACGAGCAGTACTTC. The rearranged segments are TRBV28 and TRBJ2-7, with TRBD2 matching 7 junction bases. The germline V gene supplies CDR1 MDHEN and CDR2 SYDVKM. V is cut back by 10 bases and J by 3 bases, with 9 bases in the junction unmatched. Including the terminal cysteine and phenylalanine, the CDR3 comprises 13 residues. Left in the record is the CDR3 DNA by itself, 39 bases read in frame from the first base.